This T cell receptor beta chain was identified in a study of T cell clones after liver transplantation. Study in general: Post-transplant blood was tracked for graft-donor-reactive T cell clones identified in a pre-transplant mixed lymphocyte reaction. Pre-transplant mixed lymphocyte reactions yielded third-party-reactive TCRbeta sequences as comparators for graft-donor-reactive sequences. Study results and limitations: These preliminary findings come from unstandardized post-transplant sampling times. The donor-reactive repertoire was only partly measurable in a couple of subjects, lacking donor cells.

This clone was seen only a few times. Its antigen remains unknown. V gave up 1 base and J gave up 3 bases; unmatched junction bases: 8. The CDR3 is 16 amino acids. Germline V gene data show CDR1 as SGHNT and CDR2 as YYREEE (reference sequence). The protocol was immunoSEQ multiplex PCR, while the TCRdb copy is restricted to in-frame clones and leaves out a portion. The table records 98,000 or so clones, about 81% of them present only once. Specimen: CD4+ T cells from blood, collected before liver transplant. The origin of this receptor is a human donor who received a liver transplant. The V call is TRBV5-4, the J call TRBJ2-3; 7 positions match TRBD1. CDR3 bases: TGTGCCAGCAGCTTGCATCCGGGACAGACGACAGATACGCAGTATTTT. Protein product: CASSLHPGQTTDTQYF.